The subject of this entry is one T cell receptor beta chain. The data originate from a study of T-cell memory formation after mild COVID-19. Each CDR3 protein gets one entry after TCRdb re-called the 5' RACE reads with MiXCR. This table has some 410,000 distinct CDR3 sequences, more than 20% appearing once. This TCR was recovered from an adult woman who had mild COVID-19 (a few samples of this study predate the infection). Cell type and time point are not known. Sequences were obtained from PBMCs or a T cell subset sorted from them (not recorded which).

CDR3 in DNA: TGCGCCAGCAGCTATGCAGGATGGGGCACAGATACGCAGTATTTT. Translated, it gives CASSYAGWGTDTQYF. The V gene is TRBV5-1, the J gene TRBJ2-3; D is uncertain. The CDR3 consists of 15 residues. Trimming removed 3 bases at V and 1 base at J, with 12 bases between. Germline loops: CDR1 SGHRS, CDR2 YFSETQ.